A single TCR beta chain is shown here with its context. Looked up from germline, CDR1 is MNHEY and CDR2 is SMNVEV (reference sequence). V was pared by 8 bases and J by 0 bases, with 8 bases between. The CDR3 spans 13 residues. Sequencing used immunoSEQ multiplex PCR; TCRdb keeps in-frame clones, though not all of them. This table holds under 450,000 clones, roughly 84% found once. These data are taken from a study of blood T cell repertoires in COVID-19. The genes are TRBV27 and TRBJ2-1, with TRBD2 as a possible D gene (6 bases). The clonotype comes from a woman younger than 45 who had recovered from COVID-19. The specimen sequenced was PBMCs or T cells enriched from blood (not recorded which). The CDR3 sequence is CASQAGSYNEQFF. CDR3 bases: TGTGCCAGCCAAGCGGGCTCCTACAATGAGCAGTTCTTC.